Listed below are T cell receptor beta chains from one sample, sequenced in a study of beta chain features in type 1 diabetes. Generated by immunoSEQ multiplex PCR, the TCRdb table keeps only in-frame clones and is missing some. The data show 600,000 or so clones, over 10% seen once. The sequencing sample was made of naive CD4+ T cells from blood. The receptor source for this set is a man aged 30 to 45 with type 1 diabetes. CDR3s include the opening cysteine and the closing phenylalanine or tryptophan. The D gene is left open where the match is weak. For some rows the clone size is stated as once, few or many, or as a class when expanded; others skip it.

TGTGCCAGCAGCTCCCCGTCGGCTAGCGGGGGGCAAAACATTCAGTACTTC | CASSSPSASGGQNIQYF | TRBV11-2 | TRBD2 | . | TRBJ2-4
TGCAGCGTTAGCTGGGACAGACTCTATGGCTACACCTTC | CSVSWDRLYGYTF | TRBV29-1 | TRBD1 | . | TRBJ1-2
TGTGCCTGGAGTGTAGGGGGCTCTAATCAGCCCCAGCATTTT | CAWSVGGSNQPQHF | TRBV30 | TRBD1 | once | TRBJ1-5
TGTGCCACCAGCGGACAGGGGAAAGAGACCCAGTACTTC | CATSGQGKETQYF | TRBV15 | TRBD1 | . | TRBJ2-5
TGCGCCAGCAGGGAAGGGGCAGATACGCAGTATTTT | CASREGADTQYF | TRBV5-1 | . | few | TRBJ2-3
TGTGCCAGCATGGGGAGCGGGTGGGGCCCACACGAGCAGTACTTC | CASMGSGWGPHEQYF | TRBV2 | . | few | TRBJ2-7
TGTGCCAGCAGCTGGCGGACAGGCGGGGCTTATGACTATGGCTACACCTTC | CASSWRTGGAYDYGYTF | TRBV7-2 | TRBD1 | few | TRBJ1-2
TGTGCCAGCAGCCAACCCCGAGAAAGGTCGATAGGCTTCTATGGCTACACCTTC | CASSQPRERSIGFYGYTF | TRBV7-9 | . | . | TRBJ1-2
TGTGCCAGCAGTTTAGAGGGCCCGGTCACTGAAGCTTTCTTT | CASSLEGPVTEAFF | TRBV27 | . | . | TRBJ1-1
TGCAGCGTTGAACTCGTTGCCGGCTATGGCTACACCTTC | CSVELVAGYGYTF | TRBV29-1 | . | . | TRBJ1-2
TGCGCCAGCAGCCGATCCTTTACCACTAGCGGGGAGACCCAGTACTTC | CASSRSFTTSGETQYF | TRBV5-1 | TRBD2 | once | TRBJ2-5
TGTGCCAGTAGTATTTCGGGGGACGAGCAGTACTTC | CASSISGDEQYF | TRBV19 | . | few | TRBJ2-7
TGTGCCAGCAGCAAAAGGGCGGGGGCCTACAATGAGCAGTTCTTC | CASSKRAGAYNEQFF | TRBV11-3 | TRBD2 | few | TRBJ2-1
TGCAGCGCGGGATCGGTCAGTTCCTCCTACGAGCAGTACTTC | CSAGSVSSSYEQYF | TRBV29-1 | . | . | TRBJ2-7
TGTGCCAGTAGTATACTGAGGTTTTCTGGAAACACCATATATTTT | CASSILRFSGNTIYF | TRBV19 | . | . | TRBJ1-3
TGTGCCAGCAGCCCCCAAACGGAGCCGGGTGGCTACACCTTC | CASSPQTEPGGYTF | TRBV6-5 | . | . | TRBJ1-2
TGTGCCAGCAGCCCCGGACAGAGCACAGATACGCAGTATTTT | CASSPGQSTDTQYF | TRBV11-2 | . | . | TRBJ2-3
TGTGCCAGTAGTGATCAGGCAGGGACCTACAATGAGCAGTTCTTC | CASSDQAGTYNEQFF | TRBV19 | . | few | TRBJ2-1
TGTGCCAGCAGCGTAGTAGTGAAGGGGACCGCTAATCAGCCCCAGCATTTT | CASSVVVKGTANQPQHF | TRBV9 | . | . | TRBJ1-5
TGTGCCAGCAGCCCCCCAGGGAACCGGCGAAACACCATATATTTT | CASSPPGNRRNTIYF | TRBV7-9 | . | few | TRBJ1-3
TGTGCCAGCAGCTCATACAGGGGGCGCGTAGGGGAGACCCAGTACTTC | CASSSYRGRVGETQYF | TRBV7-2 | TRBD1 | . | TRBJ2-5
TGTGCCAGTAGTATTGAAGACACAGATACGCAGTATTTT | CASSIEDTDTQYF | TRBV19 | . | . | TRBJ2-3
TGTGCCAGCAGCTTAGGACAGGGGGTATGGGAGACCCAGTACTTC | CASSLGQGVWETQYF | TRBV7-6 | TRBD1 | few | TRBJ2-5
TGTGCCAGCACTGAGGGTAACCTTGGGAACTATGGCTACACCTTC | CASTEGNLGNYGYTF | TRBV2 | . | . | TRBJ1-2
TGTGCCAGCAGCATCGGACAGGGGGGAACTGAAGCTTTCTTT | CASSIGQGGTEAFF | TRBV5-8 | TRBD1 | . | TRBJ1-1
TGTGCCAGCAGCGTAGTGGGCGAGTCCGTTGGCTACACCTTC | CASSVVGESVGYTF | TRBV9 | . | . | TRBJ1-2
TGTGCCAGCACCCCATTCGGGACCCTCGTCTACGAGCAGTACTTC | CASTPFGTLVYEQYF | TRBV6-1 | . | . | TRBJ2-7
TGTGCCAGCAGCTGGAACGGGCCCGCAGATACGCAGTATTTT | CASSWNGPADTQYF | TRBV7-6 | . | . | TRBJ2-3
TGTGCCAGTAGGACGTTTACCGGGGAGCTGTTTTTT | CASRTFTGELFF | TRBV19 | . | . | TRBJ2-2
TGCGCCAGCAGCCAAGATCGTTTGGGAGGCTACACCTTC | CASSQDRLGGYTF | TRBV4-3 | . | few | TRBJ1-2
TGTGCCAGCAGCGTATCTAGGCAGGGAAGGTCCTACAATGAGCAGTTCTTC | CASSVSRQGRSYNEQFF | TRBV9 | . | few | TRBJ2-1
TGTGCCAGCAGCTTAGAGACAGGGGCCTCGGATAATTCACCCCTCCACTTT | CASSLETGASDNSPLHF | TRBV7-2 | TRBD1 | few | TRBJ1-6
TGTGCCATCAGTGATGGATGGGGGCATGGCTACACCTTC | CAISDGWGHGYTF | TRBV10-3 | . | . | TRBJ1-2
TGTGCCAGCAGCGCCAGGGGAGTTTTGAACACCGGGGAGCTGTTTTTT | CASSARGVLNTGELFF | TRBV9 | . | . | TRBJ2-2
TGCAGCGTTGTTAAGTCTAGCGGGTACAATGAGCAGTTCTTC | CSVVKSSGYNEQFF | TRBV29-1 | TRBD2 | few | TRBJ2-1
TGTGCCAGCGTCTTGTTGGAGGGGAGGGCGAACGCTTTCTTT | CASVLLEGRANAFF | TRBV2 | . | few | TRBJ1-1
TGTGCCAGCAGAATTGACGGGGTAGCGGGGGAGCTGTTTTTT | CASRIDGVAGELFF | TRBV11-2 | . | . | TRBJ2-2
TGTGCCAGCTCACCGATACCGCGGGGGGGAACAAACATTCAGTACTTC | CASSPIPRGGTNIQYF | TRBV18 | TRBD2 | . | TRBJ2-4
TGTGCCAGCAGTTTTAGCGGGGGGCGCGATGAGCAGTTCTTC | CASSFSGGRDEQFF | TRBV25-1 | TRBD2 | . | TRBJ2-1
TGCGCCAGCAGCTTCTCCGGAGATCTTGAAGCTTTCTTT | CASSFSGDLEAFF | TRBV5-1 | . | . | TRBJ1-1
TGTGCCAGCAGCTTAGCGGTCGAGCGGGGAAGGGCCGGGGAGCTGTTTTTT | CASSLAVERGRAGELFF | TRBV7-2 | TRBD2 | . | TRBJ2-2
TGTGCCAGCAGTGAGTATCCGGGACAGGGGCCGCACGAGCAGTACTTC | CASSEYPGQGPHEQYF | TRBV25-1 | TRBD1 | . | TRBJ2-7